A single sample is the source of the 29 T cell receptor beta chains below, sequenced in a study of T cell changes during pregnancy in multiple sclerosis. Data came from immunoSEQ multiplex PCR; TCRdb stores just in-frame clones and leaves some out. Of about 120,000 clones detected, 90% to 95% appear once; the ten largest clones hold approximately 5.8%. The sample consisted of peripheral blood, taken before pregnancy. Receptors were obtained from a female donor with multiple sclerosis, enrolled in a pregnancy study.

This clone was observed a handful of times. The chain recombines TRBV19 with TRBJ1-2; 9 bases line up with TRBD1. Trimming took 1 base from V and 4 from J; bases not matched to a gene: 4. Germline V gene lookup returns CDR1 LNHDA and CDR2 SQIVND (reference sequence). The CDR3 runs to 15 residues. CDR3 sequence (DNA): TGTGCCAGTAGTATAGCCGGGACAGGGATCTATGGCTACACCTTC. Translation: CASSIAGTGIYGYTF.

Comments on this clone: The same CDR3 can be traced to other DNA sequences in this sample. This chain joins TRBV6-1 and TRBJ1-1; D might be TRBD1 (5 bases). V was trimmed by 6 bases and J by 1 base, leaving 9 bases between them. Germline V gene lookup returns CDR1 MNHNS and CDR2 SASEGT. The CDR3 spans 13 residues. For the CDR3, the DNA is TGTGCCAGCAGGCTAGGACAGAACACTGAAGCTTTCTTT. Its translation: CASRLGQNTEAFF.

The J gene is TRBJ2-1, the V gene TRBV9, with 12 bases that match TRBD1. Unmatched junction bases numbered 5, after V lost 4 bases and J lost 9 bases. The V gene's germline CDR1 is SGDLS and CDR2 YYNGEE. The CDR3 extends over 14 amino acids. CDR3 bases: TGTGCCAGCAGCCGAGGGGACAGGGGGCCTGAGCAGTTCTTC. This gives the protein CASSRGDRGPEQFF.

The J gene is TRBJ1-1, the V gene TRBV30; possibly TRBD1 for D (5 bases). The germline gives CDR1 GTSNPN, CDR2 SVGIG (reference sequence). The CDR3 has 12 amino acids. Deletions cut 4 bases from V and 8 bases from J, with 14 bases between. The CDR3 reads CAWTATDTEAFF. The DNA of the CDR3 is TGTGCCTGGACCGCGACAGATACCGAAGCTTTCTTT. Variable domain in full (rest from reference TRBV30 and TRBJ1-1): SQTIHQWPATLVQPVGSPLSLECTVEGTSNPNLYWYRQAAGRGLQLLFYSVGIGQISSEVPQNLSASRPQDRQFILSSKKLLLSDSGFYLCAWTATDTEAFFGQGTRLTVV.

The rearrangement joins TRBV6-1 to TRBJ1-5; D unclear. Germline V CDR1 and CDR2: MNHNS, SASEGT. This CDR3 comprises 14 residues. V was shortened by 4 bases and J by 5 bases, with 12 bases between the two germline ends. In nucleotides, the CDR3 is TGTGCCAGCAGTGTGAAACATGAAGATCAGCCCCAGCATTTT. Its protein product is CASSVKHEDQPQHF.

CDR3 nucleotide sequence: TGTGCCATCAGTGAGTCGGGTGGTTTCGGGGGCTACACCTTC. Residues: CAISESGGFGGYTF. J is TRBJ1-2 and V is TRBV10-3; D uncertain. The CDR3 covers 14 residues. V was trimmed by 0 bases and J by 8 bases, leaving 13 bases between them. The germline gives CDR1 ENHRY, CDR2 SYGVKD.

This rearrangement joins TRBV6-4 to TRBJ2-1; 11 bases are shared with TRBD2. Germline V lookup: CDR1 MRHNA, CDR2 SNTAGT. CDR3 size: 14 residues. After removal of 6 bases from V and 8 bases from J, the junction contained 6 bases not matched to a gene. The CDR3 bases are TGTGCCAGCAGCCGACTAGCGGGGTTTGATGAGCAGTTCTTC. Amino acid sequence: CASSRLAGFDEQFF.

Comment on this clone: One junction end disagrees with the germline gene, perhaps due to a read error. The V gene is TRBV29-1, the J gene TRBJ1-2; D remains unclear. Germline CDR1 SQVTM, CDR2 ANQGSEA. The CDR3 consists of 8 residues. The CDR3 bases are TGCAGCGTTGAGTCGGGTAGCTTC. Translated, it gives CSVESGSF.

The J gene is TRBJ2-7, the V gene TRBV27, with D perhaps TRBD1 (6 bases). The CDR3 has 13 amino acids. V was trimmed by 3 bases and J by 2 bases, leaving 8 bases between them. The germline gives CDR1 MNHEY, CDR2 SMNVEV (reference sequence). The CDR3 loop is CASSLDSAYEQYF. The CDR3 DNA is TGTGCCAGCAGTTTGGACAGCGCCTACGAGCAGTACTTC.

This clone was observed once. The rearrangement joins TRBV30 to TRBJ2-3; D is perhaps TRBD2 (5 bases). CDR3 length: 15 amino acids. Trimming removed 3 bases at V and 4 bases at J, with 17 bases between. Germline CDR1 is GTSNPN and CDR2 is SVGIG (reference sequence). CDR3 residues: CAWSATSGLPDTQYF. The CDR3 DNA reads TGTGCCTGGAGCGCCACTAGTGGTCTCCCAGATACGCAGTATTTT.

J is TRBJ2-1 and V is TRBV5-1; 11 bases align to TRBD2. The CDR3 spans 16 residues. The germline V gene encodes CDR1 SGHRS and CDR2 YFSETQ. After removal of 4 bases from V and 5 bases from J, the junction contained 8 bases not matched to a gene. DNA for the CDR3: TGCGCCAGCAGCACCTTTAGCGGGAGGGCCCACAATGAGCAGTTCTTC. Protein product: CASSTFSGRAHNEQFF. Looking up the rest from reference TRBV5-1 and TRBJ2-1 gives the full variable domain: KAGVTQTPRYLIKTRGQQVTLSCSPISGHRSVSWYQQTPGQGLQFLFEYFSETQRNKGNFPGRFSGRQFSNSRSEMNVSTLELGDSALYLCASSTFSGRAHNEQFFGPGTRLTVL.

The rearrangement uses TRBV5-1 and TRBJ2-1, with 13 bases matching TRBD2. V was clipped by 7 bases and J by 6 bases; unmatched bases: 7. This CDR3 contains 15 residues. Germline V CDR1 and CDR2: SGHRS, YFSETQ. The CDR3 reads CASRTSGSRGNEQFF. The CDR3 DNA is TGCGCCAGCCGGACTAGCGGGAGTAGAGGCAATGAGCAGTTCTTC.

This clone appeared once. This chain uses TRBV28 with TRBJ2-1; a possible D gene is TRBD1 (6 bases). The CDR3 spans 16 residues. Trimming took 7 bases from V and 2 from J, leaving 18 bases between them. Looked up from germline, CDR1 is MDHEN and CDR2 is SYDVKM. The CDR3 region has the DNA TGTGCCAGCATTTCCCAGGGGCGCTTGACCTACAATGAGCAGTTCTTC. This sequence encodes CASISQGRLTYNEQFF.

V is TRBV6-5 and J is TRBJ1-3, with unresolved D. This CDR3 is built from 14 residues. V dropped 0 bases and J dropped 6 bases, with 9 bases sitting between them. Germline CDR1 MNHEY, CDR2 SVGAGI. As DNA, the CDR3 is TGTGCCAGCAGTTACTCGGCCCCCCCAAACACCATATATTTT. Amino acid sequence: CASSYSAPPNTIYF.

V and J are TRBV5-1 and TRBJ2-7; D might be TRBD2 (6 bases). This CDR3 comprises 15 residues. Germline assignment: CDR1 SGHRS and CDR2 YFSETQ. Between the trimmed V and J ends, which lost 4 bases and 0 bases, there was a span of 14 bases. The DNA of the CDR3 is TGCGCCAGCAGCGACGGGACCGGGAGCTCCTACGAGCAGTACTTC. It encodes CASSDGTGSSYEQYF.

The chain combines TRBV9 with TRBJ2-2; 7 positions match TRBD1. The CDR3 contains 15 residues. The germline V gene encodes CDR1 SGDLS and CDR2 YYNGEE. Losses at the gene ends were 3 bases for V and 1 base for J; bases not matched to a gene: 3. DNA of the CDR3: TGTGCCAGCAGCGGGAGACAGGGGAACACCGGGGAGCTGTTTTTT. Its protein product is CASSGRQGNTGELFF.

J is TRBJ1-2 and V is TRBV5-1; 8 nucleotides agree with TRBD1. Germline trimming cut 4 bases from V and 5 bases from J; bases unmatched to any gene: 4. The CDR3 sequence is 13 residues long. The V gene's germline CDR1 is SGHRS and CDR2 YFSETQ. The CDR3 loop reads CASSAGQGYGYTF. For the CDR3, the DNA is TGCGCCAGCAGCGCCGGACAGGGATATGGCTACACCTTC.

V is TRBV5-4 and J is TRBJ1-1; a possible D gene is TRBD1 (5 bases). V was clipped by 4 bases and J by 5 bases, with 15 bases between them. There are 14 residues in the CDR3. CDR1 and CDR2 from the germline V gene are SGHNT and YYREEE (reference sequence). CDR3 loop: CASSAGLLGTEAFF. The CDR3 nucleotides are TGTGCCAGCAGCGCGGGACTCCTGGGTACTGAAGCTTTCTTT.

This chain connects TRBV28 to TRBJ1-2, with 8 bases matching TRBD1. The CDR3 runs to 14 residues. Germline CDR1 is MDHEN and CDR2 is SYDVKM. V shed 5 bases and J 2 bases; nucleotides not matched to a gene: 4. The DNA of the CDR3 is TGTGCCAGCAGTCTAACAGGGGGAAACTATGGCTACACCTTC. Its protein product is CASSLTGGNYGYTF.

The gene calls are TRBV6-1 and TRBJ2-7; a weak D match, TRBD2 (5 bases). The CDR3 length is 14 residues. CDR1 and CDR2 (germline): MNHNS, SASEGT. Trimming pared 1 base from V and 7 bases from J, leaving 14 bases between. CDR3: CASSEVWGRGEQYF. For the CDR3, the DNA is TGTGCCAGCAGTGAAGTCTGGGGTAGAGGGGAGCAGTACTTC.

The chain uses TRBV5-6 and TRBJ2-3; 7 bases line up with TRBD1. J lost 1 base, V lost 2 bases, and 4 bases had no gene match. This CDR3 has 15 residues. Germline V lookup: CDR1 SGHDT, CDR2 YYEEEE. This CDR3 reads CASSFRDSRTDTQYF. CDR3 nucleotide sequence: TGTGCCAGCAGCTTCCGGGACAGCCGCACAGATACGCAGTATTTT.

The rearrangement joins TRBV4-2 to TRBJ1-2; D remains ambiguous. Germline loops: CDR1 LGHNA, CDR2 YNFKEQ. The CDR3 extends over 17 amino acids. Trimming shortened V by 0 bases and J by 4 bases, and 18 bases separated the two germline ends. The CDR3 sequence: CASSQDSFSRATYGYTF. The CDR3 bases are TGTGCCAGCAGCCAAGATAGTTTTTCGAGGGCTACCTATGGCTACACCTTC.

The chain is built from TRBV6-1 and TRBJ1-4; no reliable D call. V lost 0 bases to trimming and J lost 10 bases, with 15 bases between them. Germline-derived CDR1 and CDR2 are MNHNS and SASEGT. The CDR3 loop spans 15 amino acids. DNA for the CDR3: TGTGCCAGCAGTGAAGCGGAAAGGGAGTGGGGAAAACTGTTTTTT. Amino acid sequence: CASSEAEREWGKLFF.

This clone occurred once. V and J are TRBV11-2 and TRBJ1-1; no reliable D call. The CDR3 has 13 residues. CDR1 SGHAT and CDR2 FQNNGV come from the germline V gene. V was pared by 2 bases and J by 7 bases, with 11 bases between. The CDR3 here is CASSLSRRGEAFF. CDR3 bases: TGTGCCAGCAGCTTATCGCGCCGCGGTGAAGCTTTCTTT.

This chain joins TRBV9 and TRBJ1-1; D call uncertain. The CDR3 sequence is 14 residues long. Germline CDR1 is SGDLS and CDR2 is YYNGEE. V shed 0 bases and J shed 3 bases, with 9 bases lying between them. CDR3 sequence reads: CASSVAGYDTEAFF. For the CDR3, the DNA is TGTGCCAGCAGCGTAGCGGGGTATGACACTGAAGCTTTCTTT.

The V and J genes are TRBV12-5 and TRBJ2-2; maybe TRBD2 (6 bases). In germline, CDR1 is LGHNT, CDR2 FRNRAP. The V gene lost 6 bases and the J gene lost 5 bases, with 10 bases spanning the gap. The CDR3 loop spans 13 amino acids. In DNA form, the CDR3 reads TGTGCTAGTGGAGGAGGGCAAACCGGGGAGCTGTTTTTT. Its translation is CASGGGQTGELFF.

This sequence joins TRBV27 and TRBJ2-7; 12 bases are a match to TRBD2. The CDR3 contains 16 residues. The V segment lost 5 bases and the J segment 2 bases; nucleotides outside the gene matches: 7. Per germline, CDR1 MNHEY and CDR2 SMNVEV (reference sequence). CDR3 nucleotide sequence: TGTGCCAGCAGTCTCCGGACTAGCGGGGTCACCTACGAGCAGTACTTC. Translation gives CASSLRTSGVTYEQYF.

The V gene is TRBV5-4, the J gene TRBJ1-6; maybe TRBD1 (5 bases). This CDR3 region has 14 residues. V shed 7 bases and J shed 11 bases, with 19 bases lying between them. Germline CDR1 reads SGHNT; CDR2 reads YYREEE (reference sequence). The DNA for the CDR3 is TGTGCCAGCGCGGATCCCAGGGCTGGGACACCCCTCCACTTT. The encoded protein is CASADPRAGTPLHF.

This clone appeared a single time. The chain couples TRBV30 to TRBJ2-2; TRBD2 matches 14 bases. Germline V lookup: CDR1 GTSNPN, CDR2 SVGIG (reference sequence). This CDR3 contains 17 residues. V shed 1 base and J 7 bases; nucleotides not matched to a gene: 8. Here the CDR3 DNA reads TGTGCCTGGAGTGGGAGGACTAGCGGGAGGACCGGCGGGGAGCTGTTTTTT. Its translation: CAWSGRTSGRTGGELFF.